This T cell receptor beta chain was retrieved from a study of T cell changes during pregnancy in multiple sclerosis. Generated by immunoSEQ multiplex PCR, the TCRdb table keeps only in-frame clones and is missing some. The sample contains tens of thousands of clones, 75% to 95% of which appear only once. In germline, CDR1 is LNHNV, CDR2 YYDKDF (reference sequence). The V end lost 8 bases, the J end lost 4 bases, and 27 bases lay between the germline ends. There are 18 residues in the CDR3. The V and J genes are TRBV15 and TRBJ1-5; no clear D. This sample comprised CD4+ T cells from peripheral blood mononuclear cells, obtained before pregnancy. The clonotype originates from a female donor with multiple sclerosis, enrolled in a pregnancy study. This chain's CDR3 is CATREADTFSNTNQPQHF. The CDR3 DNA follows: TGTGCCACCCGGGAAGCAGATACCTTTAGCAATACAAATCAGCCCCAGCATTTT. The entire variable domain, with the rest obtained from reference TRBV15 and TRBJ1-5, is as follows: DAMVIQNPRYQVTQFGKPVTLSCSQTLNHNVMYWYQQKSSQAPKLLFHYYDKDFNNEADTPDNFQSRRPNTSFCFLDIRSPGLGDTAMYLCATREADTFSNTNQPQHFGDGTRLSIL.